This T cell receptor (beta chain) was documented in a study of cytomegalovirus exposure and HLA in healthy donors. Broader study findings: The HLA-A and HLA-B alleles of most subjects were reportedly predicted accurately from TCR beta sequences.

Amplification used 60 Vbeta primers and 13 Jbeta primers. Sequencing used immunoSEQ multiplex PCR; TCRdb keeps in-frame clones, though not all of them. The sample has around 180,000 clones; about 88% are singletons. CDR1 and CDR2 from the germline V gene are SGHRS and YFSETQ. After removal of 4 bases from V and 1 base from J, the junction contained 9 bases not matched to a gene. This CDR3 comprises 16 residues. Note on this clone: Its antigen is not identified.

What was sequenced was PBMCs. The source of this sequence is a woman aged 18-29 years in good health and CMV-seronegative. V is TRBV5-1 and J is TRBJ2-7, with 9 positions matching TRBD1. This CDR3 is CASSPAGTGPSYEQYF. CDR3 bases: TGCGCCAGCAGCCCCGCAGGGACAGGGCCATCCTACGAGCAGTACTTC.